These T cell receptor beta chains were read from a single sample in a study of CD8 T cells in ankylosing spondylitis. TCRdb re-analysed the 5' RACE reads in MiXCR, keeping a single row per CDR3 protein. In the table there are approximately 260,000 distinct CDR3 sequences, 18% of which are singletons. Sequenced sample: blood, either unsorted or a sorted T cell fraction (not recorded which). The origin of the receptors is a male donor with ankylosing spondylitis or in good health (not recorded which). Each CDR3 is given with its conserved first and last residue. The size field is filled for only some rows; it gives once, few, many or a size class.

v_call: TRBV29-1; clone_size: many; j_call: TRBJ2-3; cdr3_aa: CSVDIELTSDTQYF
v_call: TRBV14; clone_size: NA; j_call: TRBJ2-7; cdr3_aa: CASSPRKSSYEQYF
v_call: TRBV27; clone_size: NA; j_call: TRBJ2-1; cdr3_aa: CASSSLGPPNEQFF
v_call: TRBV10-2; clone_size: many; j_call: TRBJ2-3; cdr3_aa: CASTIDSADTQYF
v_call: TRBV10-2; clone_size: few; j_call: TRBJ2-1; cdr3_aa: CASSGGQAPEQFF
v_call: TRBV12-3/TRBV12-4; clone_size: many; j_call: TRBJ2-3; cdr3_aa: CASRGGGRADTQYF
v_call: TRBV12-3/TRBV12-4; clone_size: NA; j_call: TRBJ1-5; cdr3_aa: CASSFPGPAQPQHF
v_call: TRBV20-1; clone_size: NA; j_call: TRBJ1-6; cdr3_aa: CCARDLGQGAYNSPLHF
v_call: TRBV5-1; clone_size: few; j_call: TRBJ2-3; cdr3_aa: CASSSSTSGRIDTQYF
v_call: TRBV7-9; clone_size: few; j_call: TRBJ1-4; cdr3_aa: CASRQGTGLNEKLFF
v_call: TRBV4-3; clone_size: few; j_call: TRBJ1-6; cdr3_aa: CASSQDRDLAYNSPLHF
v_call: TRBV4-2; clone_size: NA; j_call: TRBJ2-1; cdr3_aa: CASSPGTSVSYNEQFF
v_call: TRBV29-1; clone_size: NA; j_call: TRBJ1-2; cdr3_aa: CSVDSGTNVNYGYTF
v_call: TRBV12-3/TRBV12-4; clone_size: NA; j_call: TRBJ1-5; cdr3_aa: CASSMDRGHQPQHF
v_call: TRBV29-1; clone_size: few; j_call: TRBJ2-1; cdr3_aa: CSVVEGGSSYNEQFF
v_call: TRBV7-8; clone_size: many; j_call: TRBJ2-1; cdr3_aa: CASSLVSNEQFF
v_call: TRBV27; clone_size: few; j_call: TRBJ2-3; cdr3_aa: CASSLSALSTDTQYF
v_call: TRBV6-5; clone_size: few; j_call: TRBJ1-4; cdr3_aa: CASSYGGRGLRKLFF
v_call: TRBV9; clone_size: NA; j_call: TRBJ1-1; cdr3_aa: CASSVEMGSPEAFF
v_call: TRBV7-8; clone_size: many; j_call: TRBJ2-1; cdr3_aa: CASSLAGDNEQFF
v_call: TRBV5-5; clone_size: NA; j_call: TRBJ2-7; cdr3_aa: CASNWDPGSISYEQYF
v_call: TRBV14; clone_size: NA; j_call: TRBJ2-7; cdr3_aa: CASSQERGLAGDYEQYF
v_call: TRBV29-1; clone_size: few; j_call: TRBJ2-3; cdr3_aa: CSVQPGWTDTQYF
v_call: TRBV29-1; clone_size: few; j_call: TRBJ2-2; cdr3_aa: CSVADRLGRSNTGELFF
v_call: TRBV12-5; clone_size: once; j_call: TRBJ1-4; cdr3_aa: CASGNRNFGKLFF
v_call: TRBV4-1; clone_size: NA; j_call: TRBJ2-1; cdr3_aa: CASSQVAGNEQFF
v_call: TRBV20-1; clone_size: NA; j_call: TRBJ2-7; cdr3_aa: CSASGKVPSEQYF
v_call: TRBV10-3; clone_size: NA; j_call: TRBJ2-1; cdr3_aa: CATQREPRDNEQFF
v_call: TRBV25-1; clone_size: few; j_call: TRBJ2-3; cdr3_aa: CASSKNHGQLGTDTQYF
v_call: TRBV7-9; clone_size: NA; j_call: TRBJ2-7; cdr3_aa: CASSSTSASSYEQYF
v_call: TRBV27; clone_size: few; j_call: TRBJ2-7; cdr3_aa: CASSLSGLAGVYEQYF
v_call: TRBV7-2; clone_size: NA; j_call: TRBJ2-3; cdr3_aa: CASSPLPRGRAGTDTQYF
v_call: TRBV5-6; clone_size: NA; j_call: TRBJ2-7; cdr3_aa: CASSLEQVYEQYF
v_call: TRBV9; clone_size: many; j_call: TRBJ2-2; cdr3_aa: CASSVGTSGRTGELFF
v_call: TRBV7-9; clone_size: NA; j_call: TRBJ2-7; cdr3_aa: CASSPGQGGSYEQYF
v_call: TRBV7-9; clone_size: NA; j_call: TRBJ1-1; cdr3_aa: CASSLVDTEAFF
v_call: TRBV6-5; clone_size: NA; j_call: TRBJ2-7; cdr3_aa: CASSYSIIGGAYEQYF
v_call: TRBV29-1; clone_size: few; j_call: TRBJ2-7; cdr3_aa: CSVLVRGTHEQYF
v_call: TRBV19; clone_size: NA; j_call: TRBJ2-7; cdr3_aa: CASSVTGHAYEQYF
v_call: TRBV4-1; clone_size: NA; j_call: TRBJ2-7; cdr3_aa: CASSQVLGVYEQYF
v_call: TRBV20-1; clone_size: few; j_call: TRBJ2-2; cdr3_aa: CSARPLASANTGELFF
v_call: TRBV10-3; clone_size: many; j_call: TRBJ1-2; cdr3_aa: CAISVVLRAPYGYTF
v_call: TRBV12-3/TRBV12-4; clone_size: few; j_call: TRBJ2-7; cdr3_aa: CASSTSLAAYEQYF
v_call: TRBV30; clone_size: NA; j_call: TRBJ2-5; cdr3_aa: CAWTQRGGTQETQYF
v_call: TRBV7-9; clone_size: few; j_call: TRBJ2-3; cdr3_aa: CASSTTGRQDTQYF
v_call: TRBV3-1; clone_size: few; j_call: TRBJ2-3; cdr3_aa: CASSQDWSTDTQYF
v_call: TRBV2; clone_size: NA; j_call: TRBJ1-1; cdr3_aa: CATVPDLGTEAFF
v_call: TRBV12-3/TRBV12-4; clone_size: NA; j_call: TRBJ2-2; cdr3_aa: CASSFYDGELFF
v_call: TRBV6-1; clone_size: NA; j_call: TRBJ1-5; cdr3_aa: CASSGGIHNQPQHF
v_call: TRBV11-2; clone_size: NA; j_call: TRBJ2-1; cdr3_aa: CASTETGNRNNEQFF
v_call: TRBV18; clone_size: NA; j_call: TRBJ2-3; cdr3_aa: CATLLAESTDTQYF
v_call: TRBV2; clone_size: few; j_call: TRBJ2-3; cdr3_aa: CASSSTYRKLADTQYF
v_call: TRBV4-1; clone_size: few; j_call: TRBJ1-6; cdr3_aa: CASSQEDRRAPLHF
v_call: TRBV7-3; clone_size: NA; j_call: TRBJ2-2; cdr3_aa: CASSSNSDTGELFF
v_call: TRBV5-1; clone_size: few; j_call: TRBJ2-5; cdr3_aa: CASSIKPSGGRETQYF
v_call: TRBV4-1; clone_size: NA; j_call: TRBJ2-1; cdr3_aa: CASSQVGTRGYNEQFF
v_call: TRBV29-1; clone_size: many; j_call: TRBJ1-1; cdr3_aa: CSAMTTEAFF